Presented here are 7 T cell receptor beta chains from one specimen sequenced in a study of tumor-infiltrating lymphocytes in primary liver carcinoma. It was from about 19-30 mg of unsorted bulk tissue that RNA and DNA were co-extracted. The authors made TCR beta cDNA from about 500 ng total RNA with a constant-region primer. Slightly modified ARM-PCR, run as three nested multiplex PCR rounds, produced the TCR beta libraries. Each of the first two PCR rounds ran approximately 11 cycles with TRBV1-TRBV30 forward and C-beta reverse primers. TCRdb re-derived calls from the multiplex PCR reads in MiXCR, one entry per CDR3 protein. This table has about 54,000 distinct CDR3 sequences, 70% to 80% appearing once. Input material: liver tumor tissue from sampling region 2. Subset in this sample: tumor region T2, inferior pole. The source of these receptors is a man aged 35-49 years with primary liver carcinoma and hepatitis B virus infection.

In its sample, this clonotype was seen many times. This rearrangement joins TRBV7-8 to TRBJ2-1, with 9 bases fitting TRBD1. The CDR3 sequence is 19 residues long. With V trimmed by 10 bases and J by 0 bases, 19 bases remained unmatched. The germline gives CDR1 SGHVS, CDR2 FQNEAQ. The CDR3 DNA is TGTGCCACATCTGGCTCGACAGGGGGTCGTTATATCTCCTACAATGAGCAGTTCTTC. This codes for CATSGSTGGRYISYNEQFF.

About this clonotype itself: At one of its ends the junction is not consistent with the germline gene, which may arise from a read error. The V and J genes are TRBV29-1 and TRBJ2-7; TRBD2 is a possible D gene (6 bases). The germline gives CDR1 SQVTM, CDR2 ANQGSEA. The CDR3 totals 13 residues. This CDR3 is CSAGRGNNSEQYF. The CDR3 DNA sequence: TGCAGCGCCGGGCGGGGCAATAATAGCGAGCAGTACTTT.

On this clonotype: A read error may produce the germline difference seen at one junction end. V gene TRBV11-2 combines with J gene TRBJ2-3; unclear D gene. Germline-derived CDR1 and CDR2 are SGHAT and FQNNGV. This CDR3 contains 12 residues. Here the CDR3 DNA reads TGTGCTAGCAGCGCTAGGGCAGAAACGCAGTATTTT. This translates into CASSARAETQYF.

A single count supports this clonotype. It is likely a read error, because the conserved phenylalanine at the end of the CDR3 is missing. The chain uses TRBV29-1 and TRBJ2-3; 14 nucleotides match TRBD2. Germline V lookup: CDR1 SQVTM, CDR2 ANQGSEA. This CDR3 has 18 residues. V trimming: 7 bases; J trimming: 2 bases; junction bases outside the gene matches: 14. The CDR3 here is CSASGVRTSGRTTDTQYS. The DNA for the CDR3 is TGCAGCGCGTCAGGGGTGCGGACTAGCGGGAGGACCACAGATACGCAGTATTCT.

Concerning this clonotype: A much larger clone differs by one base, so this may be a read error. The rearrangement uses TRBV2 and TRBJ2-3; D is unclear. This CDR3 contains 12 residues. From germline, CDR1 is SNHLY and CDR2 FYNNEI. CDR3 sequence reads: CTSSAGPNTQYF. For the CDR3, the DNA is TGTACCAGCAGCGCCGGGCCCAATACGCAGTATTTT. Supplemented by reference TRBV2 and TRBJ2-3, the full variable domain reads EPEVTQTPSHQVTQMGQEVILRCVPISNHLYFYWYRQILGQKVEFLVSFYNNEISEKSEIFDDQFSVERPDGSNFTLKIRSTKLEDSAMYFCTSSAGPNTQYFGPGTRLTVL.

On this clonotype itself: A junction end diverges from the germline sequence, so it may reflect a read error. The CDR3 loop is CSAGTENTGELLF. In DNA, the CDR3 is TGCAGTGCTGGGACAGAAAACACCGGGGAGCTGTTATTT. This chain connects TRBV20-1 to TRBJ2-2; 7 bases are shared with TRBD1. This CDR3 is 13 amino acids long. From germline, CDR1 is DFQATT and CDR2 SNEGSKA (reference sequence).

As regards this clonotype: One end of the junction is discordant with germline, which a read error may explain. The genes are TRBV6-6 and TRBJ2-7; 9 bases are a match to TRBD2. The CDR3 has 14 residues. The germline gives CDR1 MNHNY, CDR2 SVGAGI (reference sequence). The CDR3 here is CASSYLLAGGEQYF. The CDR3, as DNA: TGTGCGAGCAGTTATCTACTAGCGGGTGGTGAGCAGTACTTC.